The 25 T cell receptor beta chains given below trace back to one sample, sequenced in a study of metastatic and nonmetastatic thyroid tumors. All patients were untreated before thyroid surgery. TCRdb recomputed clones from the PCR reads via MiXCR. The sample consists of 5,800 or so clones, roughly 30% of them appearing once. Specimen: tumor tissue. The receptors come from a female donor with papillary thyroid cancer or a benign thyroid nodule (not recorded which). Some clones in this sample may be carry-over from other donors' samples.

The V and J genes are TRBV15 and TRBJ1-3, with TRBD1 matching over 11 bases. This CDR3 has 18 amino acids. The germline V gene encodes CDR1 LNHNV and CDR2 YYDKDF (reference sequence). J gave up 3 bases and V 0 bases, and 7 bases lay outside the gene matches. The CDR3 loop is CATSRDRPGTGGGNTIYF. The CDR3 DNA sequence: TGTGCCACCAGCAGAGATCGCCCCGGGACAGGGGGTGGAAACACCATATATTTT.

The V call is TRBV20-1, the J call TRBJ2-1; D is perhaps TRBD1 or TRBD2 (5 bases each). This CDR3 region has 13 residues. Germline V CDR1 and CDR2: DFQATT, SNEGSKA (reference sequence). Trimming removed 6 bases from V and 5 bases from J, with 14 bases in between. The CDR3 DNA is TGCAGTGCAACCGGGACGCGAGACAATGAGCAGTTCTTC. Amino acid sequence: CSATGTRDNEQFF.

CDR3 sequence: CASSYIWDQPQHF. The CDR3 bases are TGTGCCAGCAGTTACATCTGGGATCAGCCCCAGCATTTT. The V and J genes are TRBV6-2 or TRBV6-3 and TRBJ1-5; no firm D call. Germline V gives CDR1 MNHEY, CDR2 SVGEGT. Trimming pared 2 bases from V and 5 bases from J, leaving 7 bases between. This CDR3 spans 13 amino acids.

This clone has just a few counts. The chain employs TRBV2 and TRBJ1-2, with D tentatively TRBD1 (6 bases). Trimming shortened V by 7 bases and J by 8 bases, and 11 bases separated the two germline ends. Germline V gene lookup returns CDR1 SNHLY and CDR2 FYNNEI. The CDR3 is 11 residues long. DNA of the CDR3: TGTGCCAGCATGGCAGGGGAGGGCTACACCTTC. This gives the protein CASMAGEGYTF. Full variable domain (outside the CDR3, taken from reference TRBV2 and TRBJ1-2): EPEVTQTPSHQVTQMGQEVILRCVPISNHLYFYWYRQILGQKVEFLVSFYNNEISEKSEIFDDQFSVERPDGSNFTLKIRSTKLEDSAMYFCASMAGEGYTFGSGTRLTVV.

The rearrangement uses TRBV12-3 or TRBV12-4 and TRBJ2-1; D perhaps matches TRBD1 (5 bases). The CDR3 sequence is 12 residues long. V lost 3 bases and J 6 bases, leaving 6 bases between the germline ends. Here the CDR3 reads CASSFDSNEQFF. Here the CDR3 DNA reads TGTGCCAGCAGTTTCGACAGCAATGAGCAGTTCTTC.

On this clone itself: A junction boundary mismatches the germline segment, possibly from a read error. CDR3 in DNA: TGTGCCAGTGGTCCCATGACCGACCTGGAAGAGGCCCAGTACTTC. Protein sequence: CASGPMTDLEEAQYF. The chain joins TRBV19 to TRBJ2-5; D gene ambiguous. CDR1 is LNHDA and CDR2 is SQIVND in the germline V gene (reference sequence). The CDR3 is made up of 15 amino acids. The entire variable domain, with the rest obtained from reference TRBV19 and TRBJ2-5, is as follows: DGGITQSPKYLFRKEGQNVTLSCEQNLNHDAMYWYRQDPGQGLRLIYYSQIVNDFQKGDIAEGYSVSREKKESFPLTVTSAQKNPTAFYLCASGPMTDLEEAQYFGPGTRLLVL.

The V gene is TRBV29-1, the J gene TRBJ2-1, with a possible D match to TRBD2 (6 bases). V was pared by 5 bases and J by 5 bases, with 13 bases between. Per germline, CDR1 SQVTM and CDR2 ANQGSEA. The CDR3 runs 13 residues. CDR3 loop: CSVRRAGNNEQFF. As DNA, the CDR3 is TGCAGCGTTCGGAGGGCCGGGAACAATGAGCAGTTCTTC.

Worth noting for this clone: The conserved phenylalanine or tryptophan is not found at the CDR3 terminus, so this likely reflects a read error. CDR3 nucleotides: TGTGCCAGCAGCGCAGGGTGGGGGCAGGGAAATGGCTACACCATC. As protein: CASSAGWGQGNGYTI. This chain joins TRBV9 and TRBJ1-2, with a weak D call TRBD1 (6 bases). This CDR3 is 15 amino acids long. The V gene lost 3 bases and the J gene lost 6 bases, with 18 bases spanning the gap. Germline CDR1 and CDR2: SGDLS and YYNGEE.

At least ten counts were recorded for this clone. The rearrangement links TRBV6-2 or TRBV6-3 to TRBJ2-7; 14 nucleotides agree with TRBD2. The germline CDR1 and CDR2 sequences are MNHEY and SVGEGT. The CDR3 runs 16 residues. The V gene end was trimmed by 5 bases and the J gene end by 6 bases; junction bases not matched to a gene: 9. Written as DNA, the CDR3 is TGTGCCAGCAGTGTGGGACTAGCGGGGGCCCTTGTCGAGCAGTACTTC. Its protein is CASSVGLAGALVEQYF.

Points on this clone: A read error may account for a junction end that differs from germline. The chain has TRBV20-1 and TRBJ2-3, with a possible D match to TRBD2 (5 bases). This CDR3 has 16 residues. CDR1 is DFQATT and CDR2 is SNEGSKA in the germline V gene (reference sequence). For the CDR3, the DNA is TGCAGTGTTAGACTCCCCAGCGGCGACGACACAGATACGCAGTATTTT. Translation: CSVRLPSGDDTDTQYF.

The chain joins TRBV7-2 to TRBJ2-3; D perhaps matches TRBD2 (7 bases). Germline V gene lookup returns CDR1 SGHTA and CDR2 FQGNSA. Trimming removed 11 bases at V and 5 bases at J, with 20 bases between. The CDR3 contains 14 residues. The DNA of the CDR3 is TGTGCCGGTGATTCCGGGGGGCGTGGAGATACGCAGTATTTT. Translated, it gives CAGDSGGRGDTQYF.

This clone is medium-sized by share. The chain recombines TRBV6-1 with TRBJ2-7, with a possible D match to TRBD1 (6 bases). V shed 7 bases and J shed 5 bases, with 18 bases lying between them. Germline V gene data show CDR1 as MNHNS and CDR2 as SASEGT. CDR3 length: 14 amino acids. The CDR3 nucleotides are TGTGCCAGCACCGCCACGACAGGTTACCACGAGCAGTACTTC. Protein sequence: CASTATTGYHEQYF.

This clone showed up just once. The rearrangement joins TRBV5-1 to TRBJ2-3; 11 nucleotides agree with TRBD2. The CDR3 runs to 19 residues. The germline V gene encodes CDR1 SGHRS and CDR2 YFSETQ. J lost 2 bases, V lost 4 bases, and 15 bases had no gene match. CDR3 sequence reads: CASSRVGVAGGLFTDTQYF. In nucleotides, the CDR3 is TGCGCCAGCAGCCGAGTAGGGGTAGCGGGAGGGCTTTTCACAGATACGCAGTATTTT.

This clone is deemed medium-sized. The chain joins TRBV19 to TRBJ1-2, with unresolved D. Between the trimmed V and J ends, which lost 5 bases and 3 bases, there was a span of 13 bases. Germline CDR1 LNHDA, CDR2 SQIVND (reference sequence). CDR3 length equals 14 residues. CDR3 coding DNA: TGTGCCAGTAGTGCCCGACCATGGGACTATGGCTACACCTTC. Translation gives CASSARPWDYGYTF. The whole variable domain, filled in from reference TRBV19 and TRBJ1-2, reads DGGITQSPKYLFRKEGQNVTLSCEQNLNHDAMYWYRQDPGQGLRLIYYSQIVNDFQKGDIAEGYSVSREKKESFPLTVTSAQKNPTAFYLCASSARPWDYGYTFGSGTRLTVV.

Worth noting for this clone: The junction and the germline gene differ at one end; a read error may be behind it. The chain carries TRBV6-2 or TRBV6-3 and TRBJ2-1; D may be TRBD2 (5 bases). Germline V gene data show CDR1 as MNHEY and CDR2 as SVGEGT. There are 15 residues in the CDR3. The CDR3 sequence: CAISYSTLGRNEQFF. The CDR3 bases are TGTGCCATCAGTTACTCTACGCTAGGGAGAAATGAGCAGTTCTTC.

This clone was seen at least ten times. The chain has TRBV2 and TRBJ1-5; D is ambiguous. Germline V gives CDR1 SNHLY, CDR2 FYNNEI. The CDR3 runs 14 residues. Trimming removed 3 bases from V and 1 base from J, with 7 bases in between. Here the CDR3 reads CASSEAPSNQPQHF. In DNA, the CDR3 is TGTGCCAGCAGTGAGGCGCCAAGCAATCAGCCCCAGCATTTT.

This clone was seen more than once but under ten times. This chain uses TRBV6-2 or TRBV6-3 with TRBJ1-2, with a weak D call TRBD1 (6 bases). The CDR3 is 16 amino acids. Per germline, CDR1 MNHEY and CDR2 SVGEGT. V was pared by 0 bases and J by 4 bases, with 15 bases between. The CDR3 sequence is CASSYSMGAPGYGYTF. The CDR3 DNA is TGTGCCAGCAGTTACTCGATGGGGGCTCCAGGCTATGGCTACACCTTC.

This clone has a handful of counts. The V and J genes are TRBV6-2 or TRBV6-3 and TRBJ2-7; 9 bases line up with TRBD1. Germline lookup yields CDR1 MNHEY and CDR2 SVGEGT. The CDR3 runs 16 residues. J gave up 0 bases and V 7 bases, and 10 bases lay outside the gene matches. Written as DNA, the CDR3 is TGTGCCAGCACTTTATCCCGGGACAGGGTCTCCTACGAGCAGTACTTC. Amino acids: CASTLSRDRVSYEQYF.

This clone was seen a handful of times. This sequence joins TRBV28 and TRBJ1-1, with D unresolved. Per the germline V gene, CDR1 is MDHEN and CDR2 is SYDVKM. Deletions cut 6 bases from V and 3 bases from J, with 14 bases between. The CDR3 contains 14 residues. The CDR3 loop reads CASSPAEGHTEAFF. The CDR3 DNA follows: TGTGCCAGCAGCCCCGCGGAGGGTCACACTGAAGCTTTCTTT.

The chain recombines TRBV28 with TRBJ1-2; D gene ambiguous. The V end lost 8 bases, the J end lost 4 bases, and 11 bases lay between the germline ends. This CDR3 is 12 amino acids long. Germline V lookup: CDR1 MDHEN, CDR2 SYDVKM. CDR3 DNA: TGTGCCAGCTACCGCCACCTCTATGGCTACACCTTC. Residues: CASYRHLYGYTF.

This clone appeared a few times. The CDR3 sequence is CASRVQGAYEQYF. CDR3 nucleotide sequence: TGTGCCAGCAGGGTACAGGGTGCCTACGAGCAGTACTTC. This chain joins TRBV2 and TRBJ2-7, with TRBD1 as a possible D gene (6 bases). Trimming stripped 6 bases from V and 2 bases from J, with 11 bases between. The CDR3 runs to 13 residues. From germline, CDR1 is SNHLY and CDR2 FYNNEI.

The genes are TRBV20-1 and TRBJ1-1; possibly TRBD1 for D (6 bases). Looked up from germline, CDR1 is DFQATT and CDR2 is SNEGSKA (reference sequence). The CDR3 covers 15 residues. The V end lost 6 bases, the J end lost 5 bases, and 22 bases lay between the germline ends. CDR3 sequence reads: CSAKGYRDMETEAFF. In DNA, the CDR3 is TGCAGTGCCAAAGGATACAGGGACATGGAGACTGAAGCTTTCTTT.

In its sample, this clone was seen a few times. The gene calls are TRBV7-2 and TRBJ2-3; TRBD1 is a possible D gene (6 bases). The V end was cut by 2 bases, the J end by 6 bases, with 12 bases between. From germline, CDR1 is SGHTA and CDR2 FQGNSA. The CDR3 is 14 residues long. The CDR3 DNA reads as TGTGCCAGCAGCTTAACAGGGATGGGGGATACGCAGTATTTT. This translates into CASSLTGMGDTQYF. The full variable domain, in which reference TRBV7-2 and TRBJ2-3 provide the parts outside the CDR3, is GAGVSQSPSNKVTEKGKDVELRCDPISGHTALYWYRQSLGQGLEFLIYFQGNSAPDKSGLPSDRFSAERTGGSVSTLTIQRTQQEDSAVYLCASSLTGMGDTQYFGPGTRLTVL.

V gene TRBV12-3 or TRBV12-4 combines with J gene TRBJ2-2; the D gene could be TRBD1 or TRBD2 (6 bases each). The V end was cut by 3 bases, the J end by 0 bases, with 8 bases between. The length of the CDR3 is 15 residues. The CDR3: CASSLGGANTGELFF. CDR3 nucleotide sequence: TGTGCCAGCAGTTTGGGGGGCGCGAACACCGGGGAGCTGTTTTTT.

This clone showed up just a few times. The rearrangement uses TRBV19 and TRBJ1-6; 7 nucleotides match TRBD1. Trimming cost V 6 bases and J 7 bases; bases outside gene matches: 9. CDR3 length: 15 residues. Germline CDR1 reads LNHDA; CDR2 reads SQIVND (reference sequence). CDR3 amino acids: CASSPRTGINSPLHF. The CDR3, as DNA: TGTGCCAGTAGCCCCAGGACAGGAATCAATTCACCCCTCCACTTT.